This T cell receptor (beta chain) was captured in a study of T cell changes during pregnancy in multiple sclerosis. In germline, CDR1 is MNHEY, CDR2 SVGAGI. This CDR3 has 15 amino acids. Trimming took 0 bases from V and 7 from J, leaving 15 bases between them. Generated by immunoSEQ multiplex PCR, the TCRdb table keeps only in-frame clones and is missing some. The sample carries some 68,000 clones, just over 90% recorded once. V gene TRBV6-5 combines with J gene TRBJ1-2, with a tentative D call TRBD1 (5 bases). This specimen consisted of peripheral blood, obtained in the second trimester of pregnancy. This clonotype was obtained from a female donor in good health, enrolled as a control in a pregnancy study. CDR3 region: CASSYSGAASGGYTF. The CDR3 region has the DNA TGTGCCAGCAGTTACTCTGGGGCGGCCAGTGGTGGCTACACCTTC.